The rows below give T cell receptor beta chains drawn from one sample of a study of cytomegalovirus exposure and HLA in healthy donors. Here immunoSEQ multiplex PCR was the method, and the copy in TCRdb shows in-frame clones only, minus some. The sample has 300,000 to 400,000 clones, roughly 88% seen once; the top ten hold around 0.88%. Sequencing was done on a sample of PBMCs. The receptors shown here come from a man aged 30 to 39 in good health and CMV-seronegative. Both conserved end residues are trimmed from each CDR3.

j_gene,v_gene,CDR3aa
TRBJ2-7,TRBV4-1,ASSQGHGGAGYEQY
TRBJ2-2,TRBV11-3,ASSLGQGLTGELF
TRBJ2-3,TRBV7-6,ASSPAGGGDTQY
TRBJ1-6,TRBV9,ASSVGGFNSPLH
TRBJ1-6,TRBV27,ASSYRENSPLH
TRBJ1-5,TRBV10-1,ASSSKTGLGNQPQH
TRBJ1-2,TRBV6-5,ASSDRGGGYT
TRBJ2-7,TRBV5-4,ASSEGLKLNYEQY
TRBJ1-4,TRBV7-9,ASSSSQGTNEKLF
TRBJ1-4,TRBV29-1,SVGDRANEKLF
TRBJ2-1,TRBV27,ASSLWQGGYNEQF
TRBJ1-5,TRBV10-2,ASSDGQSRWPQH
TRBJ2-7,TRBV18,ASSPYLEYEQY
TRBJ1-1,TRBV10-1,ASSESRGYAEAF
TRBJ2-3,TRBV7-6,ASSLQGGTDTQY
TRBJ2-2,TRBV7-8,ASSLSAGGNTGELF
TRBJ2-7,TRBV7-9,ASSFSGTRYEQY
TRBJ1-5,TRBV19,ASYPSEGRDRPNQPQH
TRBJ2-5,TRBV7-2,ASSSGLAGGPETQY
TRBJ2-2,TRBV19,ASNSRRLDGELF
TRBJ2-5,TRBV18,ASSPQQGGETQY
TRBJ1-4,TRBV2,ASSDRSGEKLF
TRBJ2-5,TRBV5-1,ASTSGWGIGQTQY
TRBJ2-7,TRBV6-5,ASRRDRTYEQY
TRBJ2-5,TRBV4-2,ASSQVVDQETQY
TRBJ2-6,TRBV18,ASSQGTGYLSGANVLT
TRBJ2-1,TRBV7-9,ASSLQGAGYNEQF
TRBJ2-3,TRBV7-6,ASSSFSTDTQY
TRBJ2-1,TRBV10-1,ASSYRVGPDEQF